The 8 T cell receptor beta chains given below trace back to one sample, sequenced in a study of T-cell reconstitution after alpha-beta-depleted transplantation in children. Preparation of the TCRbeta library used unique molecular identifiers. Each CDR3 protein gets one entry after TCRdb re-called the PCR reads with MiXCR. Of over 150,000 distinct CDR3 sequences in the sample, over 5.5% are singletons; the top ten hold roughly 3%. The sequencing here drew on PBMCs from the stem cell graft donor, taken from the stem cell graft. These receptors came from a human donor who donated a stem cell graft to a child with Wiskott-Aldrich syndrome.

This clonotype was counted only a few times. The chain couples TRBV19 to TRBJ1-5; the D gene is possibly TRBD1 (6 bases). Between the trimmed V and J ends, which lost 3 bases and 6 bases, there was a span of 12 bases. The length of the CDR3 is 14 residues. Germline V lookup: CDR1 LNHDA, CDR2 SQIVND (reference sequence). The CDR3 here is CASSIWGPSQPQHF. The DNA of the CDR3 is TGTGCCAGTAGTATTTGGGGGCCCAGTCAGCCCCAGCATTTT.

This chain joins TRBV18 and TRBJ2-7; D remains unclear. CDR1 and CDR2 from the germline V gene are KGHSH and LQKENI. Trimming stripped 4 bases from V and 4 bases from J, with 14 bases between. CDR3 length equals 14 residues. The CDR3 spells CASSLSNPNYEQYF. CDR3 coding DNA: TGTGCCAGCTCACTATCCAACCCCAATTACGAGCAGTACTTC.

The chain's CDR3 is CASSQWVGLPEINYGYTF. The CDR3 nucleotides are TGTGCCAGCAGCCAATGGGTCGGACTTCCTGAAATCAACTATGGCTACACCTTC. The chain links TRBV3-1 to TRBJ1-2; no definite D call. CDR3 length: 18 amino acids. Between the trimmed V and J ends, which lost 2 bases and 2 bases, there was a span of 21 bases. CDR1 and CDR2 from the germline V gene are LGHDT and YNNKEL (reference sequence). The full variable domain, its missing parts supplied by reference TRBV3-1 and TRBJ1-2, is DTAVSQTPKYLVTQMGNDKSIKCEQNLGHDTMYWYKQDSKKFLKIMFSYNNKELIINETVPNRFSPKSPDKAHLNLHINSLELGDSAVYFCASSQWVGLPEINYGYTFGSGTRLTVV.

This clonotype was counted ten times or more. The chain has TRBV14 and TRBJ1-1; no firm D call. CDR1 is SGHDN, CDR2 FVKESK, per germline. CDR3 length equals 17 residues. V was trimmed by 1 base and J by 0 bases, leaving 15 bases between them. The CDR3 DNA reads TGTGCCAGCAGCCAAGTCACGGGAGACTTGTTGAACACTGAAGCTTTCTTT. Amino acids: CASSQVTGDLLNTEAFF. The full variable domain, rest sourced from reference TRBV14 and TRBJ1-1, is EAGVTQFPSHSVIEKGQTVTLRCDPISGHDNLYWYRRVMGKEIKFLLHFVKESKQDESGMPNNRFLAERTGGTYSTLKVQPAELEDSGVYFCASSQVTGDLLNTEAFFGQGTRLTVV.

This clonotype occurred many times. The rearrangement joins TRBV7-2 to TRBJ1-2; no reliable D call. V was shortened by 1 base and J by 8 bases, with 14 bases between the two germline ends. CDR1 is SGHTA and CDR2 is FQGNSA in the germline V gene. The CDR3 extends over 14 amino acids. The CDR3 region has the DNA TGTGCCAGCAGCTTAGGTTCCATACTCGCGGGCTACACCTTC. Its translation is CASSLGSILAGYTF.

This clonotype showed up many times. The V gene is TRBV5-1, the J gene TRBJ2-7; D is possibly TRBD2 (6 bases). Germline loops: CDR1 SGHRS, CDR2 YFSETQ. V was shortened by 4 bases and J by 0 bases, with 8 bases between the two germline ends. CDR3 length: 13 residues. The chain's CDR3 is CASSPSVSYEQYF. CDR3 DNA sequence: TGCGCCAGCAGCCCTAGCGTCTCCTACGAGCAGTACTTC.

This clonotype has at least ten counts. This sequence joins TRBV29-1 and TRBJ2-2; a possible D gene is TRBD1 (6 bases). CDR3 length: 16 residues. Germline values: CDR1 SQVTM, CDR2 ANQGSEA. V was trimmed by 3 bases and J by 2 bases, leaving 16 bases between them. CDR3 nucleotides: TGCAGCGTTGAGGGTACCGGGACAACAAACACCGGGGAGCTGTTTTTT. Translation: CSVEGTGTTNTGELFF.

Notes on this clonotype: A clone one base away is much larger, so this may be a read error. The CDR3 sequence: CSASDLPTNKQFF. Written as DNA, the CDR3 is TGCAGCGCATCAGACCTCCCTACCAATAAGCAGTTCTTC. V and J are TRBV29-1 and TRBJ2-1; D is ambiguous. This CDR3 has 13 residues. Germline values: CDR1 SQVTM, CDR2 ANQGSEA.